One TCR beta chain is described in this entry. As yet, its antigen is unknown. The data derive from a study of untreated major depressive disorder. Points from the study as a whole: TRBV05-01 (Vbeta 5.1) usage was higher in CD4+ T cells of depressed patients than controls.

V gave up 5 bases and J gave up 7 bases; unmatched junction bases: 7. Germline V gene sequence: CDR1 SGHRS, CDR2 YFSETQ. The CDR3 spans 14 residues. Sequencing used immunoSEQ multiplex PCR; TCRdb keeps in-frame clones, though not all of them. This table holds roughly 14,000 clones, nearly 95% found once. This chain joins TRBV5-1 and TRBJ1-4, with 8 bases matching TRBD1. This clonotype was sampled from a man between 25 and 39 years old with major depressive disorder. Sequenced material: CD4+ T cells from PBMCs. In DNA, the CDR3 is TGCGCCAGCAGTCAGGGGGCACAGGGTGAAAAACTGTTTTTT. It encodes CASSQGAQGEKLFF.